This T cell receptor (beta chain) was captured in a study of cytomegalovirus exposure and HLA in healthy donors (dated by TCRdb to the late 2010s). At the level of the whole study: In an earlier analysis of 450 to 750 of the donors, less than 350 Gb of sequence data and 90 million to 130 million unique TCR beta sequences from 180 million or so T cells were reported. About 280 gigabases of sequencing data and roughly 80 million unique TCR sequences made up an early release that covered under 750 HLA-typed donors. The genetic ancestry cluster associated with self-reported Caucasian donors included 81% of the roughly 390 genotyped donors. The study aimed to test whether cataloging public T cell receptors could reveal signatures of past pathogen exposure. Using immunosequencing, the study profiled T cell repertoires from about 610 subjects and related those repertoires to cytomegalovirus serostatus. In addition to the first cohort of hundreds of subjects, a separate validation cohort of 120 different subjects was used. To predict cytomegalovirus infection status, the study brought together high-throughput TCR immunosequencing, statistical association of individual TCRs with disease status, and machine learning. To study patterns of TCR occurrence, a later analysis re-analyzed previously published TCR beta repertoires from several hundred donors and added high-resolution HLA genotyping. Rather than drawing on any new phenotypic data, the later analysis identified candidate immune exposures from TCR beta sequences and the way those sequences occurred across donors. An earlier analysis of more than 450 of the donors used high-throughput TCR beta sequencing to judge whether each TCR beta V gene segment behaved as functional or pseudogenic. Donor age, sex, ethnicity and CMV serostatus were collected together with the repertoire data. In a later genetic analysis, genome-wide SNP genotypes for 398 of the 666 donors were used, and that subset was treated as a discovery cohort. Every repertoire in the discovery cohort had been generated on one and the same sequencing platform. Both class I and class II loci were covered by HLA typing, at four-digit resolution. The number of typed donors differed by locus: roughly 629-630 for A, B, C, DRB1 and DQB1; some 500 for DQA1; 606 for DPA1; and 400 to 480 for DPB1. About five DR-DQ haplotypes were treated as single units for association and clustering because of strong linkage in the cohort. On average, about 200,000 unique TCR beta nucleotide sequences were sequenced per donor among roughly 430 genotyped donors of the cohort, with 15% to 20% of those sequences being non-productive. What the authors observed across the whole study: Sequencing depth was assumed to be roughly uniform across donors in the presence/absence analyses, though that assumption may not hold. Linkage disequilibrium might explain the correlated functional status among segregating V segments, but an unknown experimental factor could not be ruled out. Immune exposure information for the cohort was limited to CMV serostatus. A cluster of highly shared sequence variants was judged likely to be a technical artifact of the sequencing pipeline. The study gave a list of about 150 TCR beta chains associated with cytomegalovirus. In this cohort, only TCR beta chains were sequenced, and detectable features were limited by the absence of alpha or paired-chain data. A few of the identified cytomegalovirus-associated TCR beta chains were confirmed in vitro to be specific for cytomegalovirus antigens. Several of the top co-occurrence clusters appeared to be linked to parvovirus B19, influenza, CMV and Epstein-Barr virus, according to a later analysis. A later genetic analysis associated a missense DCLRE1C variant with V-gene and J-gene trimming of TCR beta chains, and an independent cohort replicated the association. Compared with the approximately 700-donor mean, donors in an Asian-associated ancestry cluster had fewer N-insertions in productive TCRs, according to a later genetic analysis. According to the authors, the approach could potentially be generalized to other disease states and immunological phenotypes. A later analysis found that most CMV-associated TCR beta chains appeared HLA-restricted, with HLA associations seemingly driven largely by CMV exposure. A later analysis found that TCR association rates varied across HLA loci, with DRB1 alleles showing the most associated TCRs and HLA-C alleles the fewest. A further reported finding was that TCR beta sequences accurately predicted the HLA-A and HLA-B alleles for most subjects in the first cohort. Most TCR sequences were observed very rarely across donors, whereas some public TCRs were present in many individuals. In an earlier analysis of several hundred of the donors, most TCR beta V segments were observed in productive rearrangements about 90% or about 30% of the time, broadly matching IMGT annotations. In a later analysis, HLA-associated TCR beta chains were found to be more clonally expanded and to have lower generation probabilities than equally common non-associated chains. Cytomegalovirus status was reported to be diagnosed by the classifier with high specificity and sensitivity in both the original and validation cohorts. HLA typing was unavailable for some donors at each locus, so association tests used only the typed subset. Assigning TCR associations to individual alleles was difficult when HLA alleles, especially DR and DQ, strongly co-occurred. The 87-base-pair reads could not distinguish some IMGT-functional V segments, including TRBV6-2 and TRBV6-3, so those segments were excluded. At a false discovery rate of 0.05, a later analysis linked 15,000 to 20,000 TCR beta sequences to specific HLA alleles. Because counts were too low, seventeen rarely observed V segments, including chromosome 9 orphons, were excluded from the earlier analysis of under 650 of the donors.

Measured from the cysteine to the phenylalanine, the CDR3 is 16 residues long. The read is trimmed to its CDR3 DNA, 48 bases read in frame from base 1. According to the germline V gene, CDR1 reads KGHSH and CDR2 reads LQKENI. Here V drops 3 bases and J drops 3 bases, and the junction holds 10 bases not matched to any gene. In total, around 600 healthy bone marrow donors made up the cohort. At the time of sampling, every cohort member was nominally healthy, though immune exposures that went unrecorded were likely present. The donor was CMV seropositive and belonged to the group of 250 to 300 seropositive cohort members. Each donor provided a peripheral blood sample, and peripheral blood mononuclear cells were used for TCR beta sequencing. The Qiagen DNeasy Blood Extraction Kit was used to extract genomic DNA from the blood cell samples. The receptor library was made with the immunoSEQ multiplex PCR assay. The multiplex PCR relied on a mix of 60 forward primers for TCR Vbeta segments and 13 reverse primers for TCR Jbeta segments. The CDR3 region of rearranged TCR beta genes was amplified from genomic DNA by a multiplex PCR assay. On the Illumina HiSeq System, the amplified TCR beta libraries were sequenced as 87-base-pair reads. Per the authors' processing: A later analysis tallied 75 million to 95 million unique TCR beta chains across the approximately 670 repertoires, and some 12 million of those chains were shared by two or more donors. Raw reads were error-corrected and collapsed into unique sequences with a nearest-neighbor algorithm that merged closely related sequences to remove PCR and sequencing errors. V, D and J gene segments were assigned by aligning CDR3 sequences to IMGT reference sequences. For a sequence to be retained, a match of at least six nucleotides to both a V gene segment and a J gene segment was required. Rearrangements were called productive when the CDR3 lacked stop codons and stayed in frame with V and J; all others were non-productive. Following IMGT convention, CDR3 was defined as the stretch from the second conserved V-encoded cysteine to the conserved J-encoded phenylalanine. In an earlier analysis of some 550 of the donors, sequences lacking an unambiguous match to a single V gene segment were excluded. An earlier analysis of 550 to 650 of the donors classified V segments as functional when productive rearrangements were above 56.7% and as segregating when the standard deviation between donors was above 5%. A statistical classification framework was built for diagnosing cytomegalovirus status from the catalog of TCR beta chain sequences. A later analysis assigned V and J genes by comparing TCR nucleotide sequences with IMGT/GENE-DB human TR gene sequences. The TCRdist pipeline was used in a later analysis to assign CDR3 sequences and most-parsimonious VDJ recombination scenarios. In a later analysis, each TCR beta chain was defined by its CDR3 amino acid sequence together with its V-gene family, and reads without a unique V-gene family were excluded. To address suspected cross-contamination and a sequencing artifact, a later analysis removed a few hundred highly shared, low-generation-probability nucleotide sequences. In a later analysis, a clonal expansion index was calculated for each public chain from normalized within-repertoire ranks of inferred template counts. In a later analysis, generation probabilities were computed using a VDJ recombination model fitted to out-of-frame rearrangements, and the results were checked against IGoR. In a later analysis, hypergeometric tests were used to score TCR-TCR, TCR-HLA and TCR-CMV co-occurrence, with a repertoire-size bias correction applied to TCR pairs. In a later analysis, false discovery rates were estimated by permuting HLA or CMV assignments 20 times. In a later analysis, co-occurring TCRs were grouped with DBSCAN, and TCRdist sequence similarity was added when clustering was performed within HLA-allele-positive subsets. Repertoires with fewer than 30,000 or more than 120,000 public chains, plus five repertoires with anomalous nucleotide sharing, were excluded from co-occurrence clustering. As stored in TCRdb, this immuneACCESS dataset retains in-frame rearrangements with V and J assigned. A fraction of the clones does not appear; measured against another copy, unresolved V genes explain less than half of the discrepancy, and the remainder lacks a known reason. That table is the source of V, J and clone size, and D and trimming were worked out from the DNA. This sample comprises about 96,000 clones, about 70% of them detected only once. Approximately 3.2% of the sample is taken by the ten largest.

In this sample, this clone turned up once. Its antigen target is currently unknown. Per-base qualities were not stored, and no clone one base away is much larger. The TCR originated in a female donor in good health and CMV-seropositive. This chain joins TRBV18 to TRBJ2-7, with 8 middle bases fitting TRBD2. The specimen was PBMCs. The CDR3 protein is CASSPSWRGDHYEQYF. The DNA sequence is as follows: TGTGCCAGCTCACCCTCCTGGCGGGGGGATCACTACGAGCAGTACTTC.